What follows describes a single TCR beta chain. V lost 2 bases and J 6 bases, leaving 14 bases between the germline ends. Germline CDR1 and CDR2: LNHDA and SQIVND (reference sequence). The CDR3 consists of 15 residues. This sample is drawn from a study of blood T cell repertoires in COVID-19. In the study overall: There were acute and convalescent COVID-19 samples, and they came from the United States, Italy and Spain. Sample material is recorded as cDNA or gDNA derived from T cells, B-cell-depleted T cells, or PBMCs.

Measured with immunoSEQ multiplex PCR; TCRdb has only the in-frame clones, and not every one. The sample contains over 250,000 clones, approximately 89% of which appear only once. The material sequenced was peripheral blood. This receptor was obtained from a man aged 35 to 55 who had recovered from COVID-19. The chain uses TRBV19 and TRBJ2-1, with no clear D. CDR3 residues: CASSISPPGGNEQFF. The CDR3 DNA sequence: TGTGCCAGTAGTATAAGCCCTCCTGGTGGCAATGAGCAGTTCTTC.